The following is a TCR beta chain sequence with its context. The CDR3 spans 14 residues. Germline assignment: CDR1 SEHNR and CDR2 FQNEAQ (reference sequence). After removal of 8 bases from V and 5 bases from J, the junction contained 8 bases not matched to a gene. The source of the sample is a study of T cells after somatic rescue of genetic block. Clones were sequenced by immunoSEQ multiplex PCR, and TCRdb holds only the in-frame ones, with some missing. The table includes about 72,000 clones, roughly 93% detected once. The genes are TRBV7-9 and TRBJ2-1; 8 nucleotides agree with TRBD1. The sequence derives from a man aged 30 to 45. Sample: peripheral blood mononuclear cells (PBMCs). This CDR3 is CASAGGQDHNEQFF. For the CDR3, the DNA is TGTGCCAGCGCTGGGGGACAGGATCACAATGAGCAGTTCTTC.